The 27 T cell receptor beta chains listed next were all sequenced from one sample in a study of blood T cell repertoires in COVID-19. Profiled with immunoSEQ multiplex PCR; TCRdb holds only in-frame clones, not every one. The table includes some 230,000 clones, more than 75% detected once. The specimen sequenced was peripheral blood. The receptors derive from a man aged 50 to 59 who had recovered from COVID-19.

The chain links TRBV4-1 to TRBJ2-1, with D possibly being TRBD2 (5 bases). CDR3 length: 15 amino acids. V lost 0 bases, J lost 2 bases, and 8 bases lay in between. Germline CDR1 MGHRA, CDR2 YSYEKL. Written as DNA, the CDR3 is TGCGCCAGCAGCCAAGAAACTAGAACCTACAATGAGCAGTTCTTC. Translated: CASSQETRTYNEQFF.

The chain employs TRBV28 and TRBJ1-1; D is unresolved. Germline CDR1 and CDR2: MDHEN and SYDVKM. The CDR3 spans 12 residues. Trimming pared 4 bases from V and 3 bases from J, leaving 6 bases between. This CDR3 is CASSSRYTEAFF. CDR3 coding DNA: TGTGCCAGCAGTTCCCGGTACACTGAAGCTTTCTTT.

The genes are TRBV27 and TRBJ2-1, with 7 bases aligning to TRBD2. Unmatched junction bases numbered 2, after V lost 0 bases and J lost 6 bases. Germline V gene sequence: CDR1 MNHEY, CDR2 SMNVEV (reference sequence). The CDR3 is made up of 14 amino acids. In nucleotides, the CDR3 is TGTGCCAGCAGTTTATCGACGGGGGGCAATGAGCAGTTCTTC. Residues: CASSLSTGGNEQFF.

CDR3 in amino acids: CASSYFGGAEAFF. In DNA form, the CDR3 reads TGTGCCAGCAGTTACTTTGGGGGGGCTGAAGCTTTCTTT. The J gene is TRBJ1-1, the V gene TRBV6-6; tentatively, D is TRBD1 (5 bases). The CDR3 has 13 residues. V was pared by 1 base and J by 6 bases, with 9 bases between. Germline V lookup: CDR1 MNHNY, CDR2 SVGAGI (reference sequence).

In the case of this clone: It may be a read error: a sequence one base away is much more abundant. The CDR3: CASSPGGSSYNEQFF. The CDR3 DNA reads as TGTGCCAGCAGCCCCGGGGGGAGCTCCTACAATGAGCAGTTCTTC. The chain employs TRBV5-4 and TRBJ2-1; 7 bases are shared with TRBD2. This CDR3 is built from 15 residues. After removal of 4 bases from V and 0 bases from J, the junction contained 4 bases not matched to a gene. Germline V gives CDR1 SGHNT, CDR2 YYREEE (reference sequence).

The genes are TRBV7-6 and TRBJ2-3; TRBD2 matches at 9 bases. Trimming took 0 bases from V and 4 from J; bases not matched to a gene: 11. The CDR3 is 18 residues long. CDR1 and CDR2 from the germline V gene are SGHVS and FNYEAQ. The CDR3 nucleotides are TGTGCCAGCAGCTTAGCCCAAAGTAGCGGGAGCGGGGCAGATACGCAGTATTTT. Translation gives CASSLAQSSGSGADTQYF.

V and J are TRBV28 and TRBJ2-7; 7 bases line up with TRBD2. The CDR3 spans 15 residues. The V and J ends lost 6 bases and 2 bases, in that order; junction bases with no gene match: 10. Germline V gives CDR1 MDHEN, CDR2 SYDVKM. CDR3 sequence reads: CASSRLPAGPYEQYF. Here the CDR3 DNA reads TGTGCCAGCAGCCGCCTCCCAGCGGGGCCCTACGAGCAGTACTTC.

This sequence joins TRBV6-5 and TRBJ2-7; 10 bases line up with TRBD2. The CDR3 spans 15 residues. The germline V gene encodes CDR1 MNHEY and CDR2 SVGAGI. The trim removed 5 bases at V and 2 bases at J, leaving 6 bases unmatched. The CDR3 here is CASSRPSGGPYEQYF. CDR3 bases: TGTGCCAGCAGTAGACCTAGCGGGGGACCCTACGAGCAGTACTTC.

The chain combines TRBV5-1 with TRBJ1-6; perhaps TRBD1 as D (6 bases). Germline lookup yields CDR1 SGHRS and CDR2 YFSETQ. The germline V and J ends were trimmed by 0 bases and 10 bases, with 14 bases remaining between them. This CDR3 is built from 15 residues. The CDR3 nucleotides are TGCGCCAGCAGCTTGGGGATACAGGGTGTCTCACCCCTCCACTTT. It translates to CASSLGIQGVSPLHF.

V and J are TRBV2 and TRBJ1-5, with TRBD1 identical over 9 bases. Losses at the gene ends were 3 bases for V and 0 bases for J; bases not matched to a gene: 6. Germline CDR1 and CDR2: SNHLY and FYNNEI. This CDR3 has 17 amino acids. The CDR3 sequence is CASSDGTGLGSNQPQHF. DNA of the CDR3: TGTGCCAGCAGTGATGGGACAGGGTTAGGTAGCAATCAGCCCCAGCATTTT.

To note about this clone: This sample also contains other DNA sequences that code for the same CDR3. The V and J genes are TRBV3-1 (or the pseudogene TRBV3-2) and TRBJ1-1; no clear D. Trimming stripped 6 bases from V and 2 bases from J, with 4 bases between. This CDR3 contains 11 residues. Germline CDR1 is LGHDT and CDR2 is YNNKEL (reference sequence). The CDR3 sequence: CASRRNTEAFF. The CDR3 DNA follows: TGTGCCAGCAGGAGAAACACTGAAGCTTTCTTT.

The chain uses TRBV7-8 and TRBJ2-1, with TRBD2 identical over 7 bases. This CDR3 spans 13 amino acids. V lost 5 bases, J lost 8 bases, and 6 bases stayed unmatched. Germline assignment: CDR1 SGHVS and CDR2 FQNEAQ. CDR3 in DNA: TGTGCCAGCAGCATTGGACTAGGGGATGAGCAGTTCTTC. Its protein product is CASSIGLGDEQFF.

This rearrangement joins TRBV3-1 (or the pseudogene TRBV3-2) to TRBJ2-5; possibly TRBD2 for D (5 bases). V lost 0 bases and J lost 2, with 16 bases in between. CDR1 is LGHDT, CDR2 YNNKEL, per germline (reference sequence). CDR3 length: 17 residues. CDR3 sequence reads: CASSQDQVGVGQETQYF. CDR3 in DNA: TGTGCCAGCAGCCAAGATCAGGTGGGAGTAGGGCAAGAGACCCAGTACTTC.

The gene calls are TRBV10-1 and TRBJ1-2; D unclear. The germline V gene encodes CDR1 WNHNN and CDR2 SYGVQD (reference sequence). V was shortened by 4 bases and J by 7 bases, with 13 bases between the two germline ends. The CDR3 spans 13 residues. CDR3: CASSAYVESGYTF. The CDR3 region has the DNA TGCGCCAGCAGTGCGTATGTTGAGAGTGGCTACACCTTC.

This chain uses TRBV24-1 with TRBJ2-1; 9 nucleotides match TRBD2. The V gene end was trimmed by 4 bases and the J gene end by 9 bases; junction bases not matched to a gene: 12. Germline assignment: CDR1 KGHDR and CDR2 SFDVKD. CDR3 length: 16 amino acids. CDR3: CATSDPGLATAPEQFF. CDR3 bases: TGTGCCACCAGTGACCCGGGACTAGCTACCGCCCCTGAGCAGTTCTTC.

V and J are TRBV28 and TRBJ1-4, with 8 nucleotides matching TRBD1. Germline CDR1 reads MDHEN; CDR2 reads SYDVKM. The CDR3 has 15 amino acids. Trimming cost V 6 bases and J 4 bases; bases outside gene matches: 7. As DNA, the CDR3 is TGTGCCAGCAGCCCAGGGGGCTCTAGTAATGAAAAACTGTTTTTT. Translation gives CASSPGGSSNEKLFF. The variable domain in full, completed from reference TRBV28 and TRBJ1-4, reads DVKVTQSSRYLVKRTGEKVFLECVQDMDHENMFWYRQDPGLGLRLIYFSYDVKMKEKGDIPEGYSVSREKKERFSLILESASTNQTSMYLCASSPGGSSNEKLFFGSGTQLSVL.

The chain combines TRBV11-2 with TRBJ2-5; D is perhaps TRBD1 (5 bases). Germline V CDR1 and CDR2: SGHAT, FQNNGV. The CDR3 extends over 15 amino acids. Trimming left V 1 base short and J 6 bases short, with 15 bases between. CDR3 DNA sequence: TGTGCCAGCAGCTTAGTTCCCGGACAAGTTCAGACCCAGTACTTC. Protein sequence: CASSLVPGQVQTQYF.

CDR3 in amino acids: CAWSISSNQPQHF. DNA of the CDR3: TGTGCCTGGAGTATCAGTAGCAATCAGCCCCAGCATTTT. The chain employs TRBV30 and TRBJ1-5; D gene uncertain. The V end lost 2 bases, the J end lost 0 bases, and 5 bases lay between the germline ends. Germline V CDR1 and CDR2: GTSNPN, SVGIG (reference sequence). This CDR3 has 13 residues.

The V and J genes are TRBV15 and TRBJ2-2; the match to TRBD2 covers 9 bases. Germline lookup yields CDR1 LNHNV and CDR2 YYDKDF (reference sequence). The CDR3 is made up of 14 amino acids. V was pared by 6 bases and J by 7 bases, with 6 bases of the junction left unmatched. The CDR3 reads CATRVAGVGGELFF. The CDR3 DNA reads TGTGCCACCAGAGTAGCGGGAGTTGGCGGGGAGCTGTTTTTT.

This chain joins TRBV5-1 and TRBJ2-7, with 7 positions matching TRBD1. Germline V gene sequence: CDR1 SGHRS, CDR2 YFSETQ. V lost 1 base, J lost 6 bases, and 7 bases stayed unmatched. This CDR3 is 14 amino acids long. The CDR3 here is CASSLPGQTLEQYF. The CDR3 DNA is TGCGCCAGCAGCTTGCCGGGACAGACCCTCGAGCAGTACTTC.

The sample holds many counts of this clone. The V gene is TRBV4-2, the J gene TRBJ2-7, with 8 bases lining up with TRBD1. The CDR3 has 15 amino acids. In germline, CDR1 is LGHNA, CDR2 YNFKEQ. V lost 6 bases to trimming and J lost 0 bases; unmatched junction nucleotides: 7. CDR3 DNA: TGTGCCAGCAGTACCGGGACAGGCGACTCCTACGAGCAGTACTTC. Residues: CASSTGTGDSYEQYF.

The V and J genes are TRBV27 and TRBJ2-3, with D hard to call. This CDR3 spans 17 amino acids. From germline, CDR1 is MNHEY and CDR2 SMNVEV (reference sequence). Between the trimmed V and J ends, which lost 6 bases and 0 bases, there was a span of 19 bases. CDR3 DNA: TGTGCCAGCAGCTCCCCCGGGTTCGGGTCTAGCACAGATACGCAGTATTTT. Its protein is CASSSPGFGSSTDTQYF.

This clone came up once. V usage is TRBV5-4 and J usage is TRBJ1-1; no definite D call. Between the trimmed V and J ends, which lost 7 bases and 5 bases, there was a span of 12 bases. CDR1 and CDR2 from the germline V gene are SGHNT and YYREEE (reference sequence). The CDR3 length is 12 residues. This CDR3 reads CASWGRGTEAFF. The CDR3 nucleotides read TGTGCCAGCTGGGGTCGGGGAACTGAAGCTTTCTTT.

The J gene is TRBJ2-3, the V gene TRBV7-2; the D gene is possibly TRBD1 (6 bases). Trimming cost V 5 bases and J 2 bases, with 17 bases left between them. The germline gives CDR1 SGHTA, CDR2 FQGNSA. The CDR3 loop spans 16 amino acids. The CDR3 loop reads CASSLRQVPSTDTQYF. The DNA of the CDR3 is TGTGCCAGCAGCCTCAGACAGGTTCCTTCCACAGATACGCAGTATTTT.

The sample holds a few counts of this clone. This chain links TRBV27 with TRBJ1-6, with TRBD1 identical over 8 bases. CDR1 and CDR2 from the germline V gene are MNHEY and SMNVEV (reference sequence). The J segment lost 9 bases and the V segment lost 10 bases, leaving 8 bases of the junction unmatched. The CDR3 is 13 residues long. CDR3 DNA: TGTGCCAAAGACAGGGGCCGGCGTTCACCCCTCCACTTT. Its protein is CAKDRGRRSPLHF.

V is TRBV28 and J is TRBJ1-4; 10 nucleotides align to TRBD1. V shed 8 bases and J 9 bases; nucleotides not matched to a gene: 6. The CDR3 loop spans 13 amino acids. The germline gives CDR1 MDHEN, CDR2 SYDVKM. The DNA of the CDR3 is TGTGCCAGCTACGACAGGGGGCTGCAAAAACTGTTTTTT. Translating gives CASYDRGLQKLFF.

V gene TRBV4-2 combines with J gene TRBJ1-6; TRBD1 might be the D (5 bases). Germline CDR1 LGHNA, CDR2 YNFKEQ. V was cut by 4 bases and J by 0 bases, with 13 bases left in between. This CDR3 comprises 17 residues. CDR3 loop: CASSLTTGGSYNSPLHF. The DNA for the CDR3 is TGTGCCAGCAGCCTCACAACGGGGGGCTCCTATAATTCACCCCTCCACTTT.